The source of this T cell receptor (beta chain) is a study of glioma-infiltrating T cells. This CDR3 has 16 amino acids. Germline V gene sequence: CDR1 SGHTA, CDR2 FQGNSA. The V end lost 1 base, the J end lost 1 base, and 14 bases lay between the germline ends. Many counts were recorded for this clonotype. TCR alpha and beta CDR3 regions were amplified from RNA using iRepertoire nested multiplex PCR. TCRdb re-called the multiplex PCR reads through MiXCR, storing one row per CDR3 protein. The sample holds approximately 190,000 distinct CDR3 sequences, over 25% seen once. The chain combines TRBV7-2 with TRBJ2-7; D call uncertain. The sample taken for sequencing was glioma tissue, nonneoplastic brain tissue, or PBMCs (not recorded which). The receptor comes from a human donor with low-grade glioma or glioblastoma, undergoing nonglioma brain surgery, or in good health (not recorded which). The CDR3 sequence is CASSLDSPQRSYEQYF. In nucleotides, the CDR3 is TGTGCCAGCAGCTTAGACAGTCCCCAAAGATCCTACGAGCAGTACTTC.